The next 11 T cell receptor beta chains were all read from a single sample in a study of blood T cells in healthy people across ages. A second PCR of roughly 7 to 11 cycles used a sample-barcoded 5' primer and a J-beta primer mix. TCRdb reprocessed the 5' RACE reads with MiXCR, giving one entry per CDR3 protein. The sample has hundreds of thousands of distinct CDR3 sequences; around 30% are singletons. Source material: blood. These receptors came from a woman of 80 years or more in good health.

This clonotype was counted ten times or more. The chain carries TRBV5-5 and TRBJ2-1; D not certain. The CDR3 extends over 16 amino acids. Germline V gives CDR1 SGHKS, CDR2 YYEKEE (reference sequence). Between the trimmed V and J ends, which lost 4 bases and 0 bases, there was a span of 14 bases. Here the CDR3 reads CASSLDPISSYNEQFF. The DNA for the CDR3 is TGTGCCAGCAGCCTCGACCCAATCTCCTCCTACAATGAGCAGTTCTTC.

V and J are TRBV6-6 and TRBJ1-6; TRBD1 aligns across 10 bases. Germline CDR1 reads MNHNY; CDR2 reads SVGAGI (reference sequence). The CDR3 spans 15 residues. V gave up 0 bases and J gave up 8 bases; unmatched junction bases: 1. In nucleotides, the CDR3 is TGTGCCAGCAGTTACTCAGGGACAGGGGATTCACCCCTCCACTTT. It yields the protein CASSYSGTGDSPLHF.

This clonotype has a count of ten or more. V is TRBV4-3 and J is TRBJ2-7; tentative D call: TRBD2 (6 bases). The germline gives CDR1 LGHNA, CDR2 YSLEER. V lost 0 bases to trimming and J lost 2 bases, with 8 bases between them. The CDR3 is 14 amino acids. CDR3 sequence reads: CASSQDAGPYEQYF. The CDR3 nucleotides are TGCGCCAGCAGCCAAGATGCGGGGCCCTACGAGCAGTACTTC.

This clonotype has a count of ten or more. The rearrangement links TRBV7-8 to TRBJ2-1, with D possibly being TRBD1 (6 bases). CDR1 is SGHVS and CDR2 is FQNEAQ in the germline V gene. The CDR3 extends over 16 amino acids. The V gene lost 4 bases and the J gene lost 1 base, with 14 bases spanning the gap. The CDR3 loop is CASSSYRALSYNEQFF. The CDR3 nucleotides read TGTGCCAGCAGCTCATACAGGGCATTATCCTACAATGAGCAGTTCTTC.

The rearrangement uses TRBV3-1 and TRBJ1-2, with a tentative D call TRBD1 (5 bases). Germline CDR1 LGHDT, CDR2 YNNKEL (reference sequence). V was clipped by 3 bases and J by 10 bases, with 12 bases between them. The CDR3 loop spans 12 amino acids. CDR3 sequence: CASSQVGADYTF. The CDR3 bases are TGTGCCAGCAGCCAGGTAGGGGCTGACTACACCTTC. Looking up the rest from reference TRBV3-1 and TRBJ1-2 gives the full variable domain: DTAVSQTPKYLVTQMGNDKSIKCEQNLGHDTMYWYKQDSKKFLKIMFSYNNKELIINETVPNRFSPKSPDKAHLNLHINSLELGDSAVYFCASSQVGADYTFGSGTRLTVV.

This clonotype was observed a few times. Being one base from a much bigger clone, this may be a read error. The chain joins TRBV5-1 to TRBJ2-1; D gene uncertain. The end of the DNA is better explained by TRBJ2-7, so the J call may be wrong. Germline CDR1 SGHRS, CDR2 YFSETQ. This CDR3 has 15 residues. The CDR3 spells CASFYEPLSYNEQYF. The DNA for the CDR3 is TGCGCCAGCTTCTATGAGCCGCTTTCCTACAATGAGCAGTACTTC.

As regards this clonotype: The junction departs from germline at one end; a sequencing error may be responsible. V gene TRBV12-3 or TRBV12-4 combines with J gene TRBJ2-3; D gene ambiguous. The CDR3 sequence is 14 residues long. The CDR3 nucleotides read TGTGCCAGCAGTGTCCTCCGAACCGCAGATATGCAGTATTTT. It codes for CASSVLRTADMQYF.

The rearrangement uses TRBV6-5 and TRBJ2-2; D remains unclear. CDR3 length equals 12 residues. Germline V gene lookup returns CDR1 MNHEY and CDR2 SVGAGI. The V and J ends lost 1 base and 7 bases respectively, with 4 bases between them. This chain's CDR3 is CASSYLGGELFF. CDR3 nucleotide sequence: TGTGCCAGCAGTTACTTGGGCGGGGAGCTGTTTTTT.

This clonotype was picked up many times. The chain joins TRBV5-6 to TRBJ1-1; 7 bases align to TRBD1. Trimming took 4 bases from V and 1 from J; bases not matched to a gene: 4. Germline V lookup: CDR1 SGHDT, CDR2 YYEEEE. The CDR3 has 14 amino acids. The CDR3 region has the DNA TGTGCCAGCAGCCGAGACAGGGCGAACACTGAAGCTTTCTTT. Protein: CASSRDRANTEAFF.

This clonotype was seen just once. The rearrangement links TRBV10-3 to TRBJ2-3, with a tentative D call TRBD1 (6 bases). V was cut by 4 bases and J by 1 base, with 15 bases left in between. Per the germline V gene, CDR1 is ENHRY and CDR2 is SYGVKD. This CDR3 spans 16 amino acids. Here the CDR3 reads CAISGRQAQGTDTQYF. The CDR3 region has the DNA TGTGCCATCAGTGGGAGACAGGCCCAAGGCACAGATACGCAGTATTTT.

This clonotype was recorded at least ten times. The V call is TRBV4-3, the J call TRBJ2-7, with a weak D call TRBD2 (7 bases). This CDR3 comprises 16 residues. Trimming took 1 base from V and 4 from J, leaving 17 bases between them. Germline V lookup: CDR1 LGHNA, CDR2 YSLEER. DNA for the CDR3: TGCGCCAGCAGCCAAGGCTCGGCGGGGGCAATTTACGAGCAGTACTTC. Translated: CASSQGSAGAIYEQYF.